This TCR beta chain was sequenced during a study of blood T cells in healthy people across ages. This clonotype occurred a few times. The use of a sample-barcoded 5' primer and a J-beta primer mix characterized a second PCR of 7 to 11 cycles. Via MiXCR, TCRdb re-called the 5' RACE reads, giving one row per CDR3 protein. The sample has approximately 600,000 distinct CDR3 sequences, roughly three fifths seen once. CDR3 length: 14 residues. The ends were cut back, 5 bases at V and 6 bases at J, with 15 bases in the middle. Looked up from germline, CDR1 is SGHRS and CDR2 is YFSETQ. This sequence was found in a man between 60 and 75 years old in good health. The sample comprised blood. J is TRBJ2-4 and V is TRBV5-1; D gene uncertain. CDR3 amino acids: CASRGESAINIQYF. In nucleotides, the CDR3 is TGCGCCAGCAGGGGTGAATCGGCAATAAACATTCAGTACTTC.